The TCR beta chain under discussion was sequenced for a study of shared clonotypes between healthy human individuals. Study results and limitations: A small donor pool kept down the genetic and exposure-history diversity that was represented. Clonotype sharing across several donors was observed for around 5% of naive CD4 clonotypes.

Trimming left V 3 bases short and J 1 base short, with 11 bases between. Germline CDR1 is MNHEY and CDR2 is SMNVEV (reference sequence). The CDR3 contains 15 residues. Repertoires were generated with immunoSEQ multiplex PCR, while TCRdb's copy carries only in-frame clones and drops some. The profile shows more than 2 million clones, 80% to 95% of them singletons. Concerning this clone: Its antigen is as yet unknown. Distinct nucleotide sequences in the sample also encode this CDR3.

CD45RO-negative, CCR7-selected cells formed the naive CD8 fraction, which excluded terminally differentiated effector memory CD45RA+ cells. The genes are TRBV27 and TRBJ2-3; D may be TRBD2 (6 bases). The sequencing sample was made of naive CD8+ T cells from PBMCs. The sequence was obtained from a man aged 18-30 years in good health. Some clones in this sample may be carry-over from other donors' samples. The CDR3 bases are TGTGCCAGCAGTTTCGGGGGTTTGGGCACAGATACGCAGTATTTT. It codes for CASSFGGLGTDTQYF.